This TCR beta chain was recorded in a study of early stage breast cancer tumors. Study at large: ER+/PR+/HER2- status applied to about 80% of the 16 invasive breast tumors. Seven or eight ER+/PR+/HER2- tumors were invasive ductal; four were invasive lobular.

Produced via immunoSEQ multiplex PCR; TCRdb's table is partial and in-frame only. The repertoire holds about 31,000 clones, with more than 65% as singletons. Of note for this clone: Antigen: not known.

Findings of the study overall: Compared with adjacent normal breast tissue, tumors showed roughly 2.4-fold greater T cell density and higher clonality. Chain pairing and CD4, CD8 or FOXP3 expression were not captured.

This clonotype originated in a person aged 35-49 years with breast cancer. The sequenced sample consisted of blood.

DNA for the CDR3: TGTGCCAGCAGCTTGTTCGGGTGGGGATTCAATGAGCAGTTCTTC. Amino acids: CASSLFGWGFNEQFF. The J gene is TRBJ2-1, the V gene TRBV7-2; D gene unclear. The V end lost 3 bases, the J end lost 6 bases, and 15 bases lay between the germline ends. Germline CDR1 and CDR2: SGHTA and FQGNSA. This CDR3 contains 15 residues.